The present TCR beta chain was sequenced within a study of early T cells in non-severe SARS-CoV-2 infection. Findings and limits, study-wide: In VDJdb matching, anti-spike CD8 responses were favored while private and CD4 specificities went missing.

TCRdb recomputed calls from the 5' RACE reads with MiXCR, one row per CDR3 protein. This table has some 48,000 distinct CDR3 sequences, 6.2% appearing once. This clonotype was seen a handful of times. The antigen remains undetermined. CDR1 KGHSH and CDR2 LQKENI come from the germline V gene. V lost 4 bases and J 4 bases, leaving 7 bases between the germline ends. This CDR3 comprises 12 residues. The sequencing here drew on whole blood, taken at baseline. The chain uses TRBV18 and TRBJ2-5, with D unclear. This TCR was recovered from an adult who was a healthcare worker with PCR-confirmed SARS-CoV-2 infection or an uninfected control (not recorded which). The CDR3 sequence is CASSQLVETQYF. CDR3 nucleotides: TGTGCCAGCTCACAACTCGTAGAGACCCAGTACTTC.